The TCR beta chain under discussion was sequenced for a study of spatial heterogeneity in lung cancer. Overall study: There were consistently more beta-chain sequences detected than alpha-chain sequences. Within raw reads, each unique TCR and UMI combination appeared on average more than ten times.

The CDR3 is made up of 11 amino acids. Losses at the gene ends were 7 bases for V and 6 bases for J; bases not matched to a gene: 4. The germline V gene has CDR1 SQVTM and CDR2 ANQGSEA. This clonotype was seen repeatedly, ten times or more. The presence of a unique molecular identifier marked each TCR cDNA molecule. TCRdb processed the 5' RACE reads anew with MiXCR; each CDR3 protein has one entry. The repertoire holds around 120,000 distinct CDR3 sequences, roughly an eighth seen once, with around a sixth in the top ten. Time point of the sample: blood at routine non-recurrence follow-up after resection. Unsorted samples of tumor, nontumor lung or frozen PBMC had their whole RNA sequenced.

The receptor was derived from a male donor with early-stage non-small cell lung cancer. Here the sequenced sample was PBMCs, taken at follow-up. This rearrangement joins TRBV29-1 to TRBJ1-1; 8 positions match TRBD1. The CDR3, as DNA: TGCAGCGGTCTGACAGGGGCTGAAGCTTTCTTT. Translation gives CSGLTGAEAFF.